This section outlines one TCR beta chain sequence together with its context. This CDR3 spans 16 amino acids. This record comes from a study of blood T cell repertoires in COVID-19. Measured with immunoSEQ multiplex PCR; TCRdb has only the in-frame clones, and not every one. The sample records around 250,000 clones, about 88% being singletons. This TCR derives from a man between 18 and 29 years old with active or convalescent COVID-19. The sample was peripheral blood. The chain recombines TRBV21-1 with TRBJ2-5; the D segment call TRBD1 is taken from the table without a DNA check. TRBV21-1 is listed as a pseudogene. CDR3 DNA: TGTGCCAGCAGCAAAAGGAACAGGGCAAGGGTTGAGACCCAGTACTTC. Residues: CASSKRNRARVETQYF.